Only a few counts were recorded for the clone carrying this TCR beta chain. Its antigen is still unknown. The data originate from a study of post-analysis software for immune sequencing data. Study conclusions and caveats: Compared with controls, patients had more of about five TRBV segments, including TRBV5-6, TRBV5-1 and TRBV20-1.

Unique molecular identifiers featured in each of the TCR beta cDNA libraries. TCRdb analysed the PCR reads with MiXCR anew, one entry per CDR3 protein. This table holds some 690,000 distinct CDR3 sequences, 25% to 30% found once. Trimming took 8 bases from V and 4 from J; bases not matched to a gene: 4. Germline assignment: CDR1 MDHEN and CDR2 SYDVKM. This CDR3 spans 12 amino acids. This sequence originates from a girl under 18 with multiple sclerosis. Sequencing was performed on blood. J is TRBJ2-7 and V is TRBV28; 8 bases map to TRBD1. DNA for the CDR3: TGTGCCAGCCGGACAGGGATATACGAGCAGTACTTC. The encoded protein is CASRTGIYEQYF.